This T cell receptor (beta chain) was identified in a study of blood T cell repertoires in COVID-19. Study-level information: COVID-19 samples, acute and convalescent, were from the United States, Italy and Spain. Nucleic acid was either cDNA or gDNA, and it came from T cells, B-cell-depleted T cells, or PBMCs.

Only in-frame clones appear in the TCRdb table, and some are missing; sequencing was by immunoSEQ multiplex PCR. The sample holds about 270,000 clones, 86% seen once. CDR3 length: 11 amino acids. The V gene lost 2 bases and the J gene lost 8 bases, with 6 bases spanning the gap. The sequenced material came from peripheral blood. The clonotype originates from a man aged 35 to 55 who had recovered from COVID-19. The chain uses TRBV12-3 or TRBV12-4 and TRBJ1-1; a weak D match, TRBD1 (5 bases). Written as DNA, the CDR3 is TGTGCCAGCAGTTTACACAGGGAAGCTTTCTTT. Amino acid sequence: CASSLHREAFF.